The clone carrying this T cell receptor beta chain was counted a few times. A single record per CDR3 protein comes from TCRdb applying MiXCR to the RACE reads. This repertoire shows about 380,000 distinct CDR3 sequences, about 6.9% found once; its top ten account for around 5.8%. The data stem from a study of human T cells and chemical hapten exposure. Study in general: On the upper back, patch tests were applied with 0.01% DPC and read at 6 days.

Time point meaning: patch test 2, 6 weeks after DPC sensitization. Noted treatment: therapeutic diphenylcyclopropenone sensitization with weekly scalp DPC. CDR1 is SEHNR and CDR2 is FQNEAQ in the germline V gene (reference sequence). V lost 9 bases to trimming and J lost 0 bases; unmatched junction nucleotides: 7. The CDR3 runs 15 residues. The source was whole blood, collected in connection with sensitization to the hapten diphenylcyclopropenone (DPC). This TCR came from a woman aged 18-29 years with alopecia areata. Some clones in this sample may be carry-over from other donors' samples. The chain carries TRBV7-9 and TRBJ2-1; 8 nucleotides agree with TRBD2. CDR3 sequence (DNA): TGTGCCAGTACGGGAGGGGGGTTCTCCTACAATGAGCAGTTCTTC. This codes for CASTGGGFSYNEQFF.